Listed below are T cell receptor beta chains from one sample, sequenced in a study of blood T cell repertoires in COVID-19. This table comes from immunoSEQ multiplex PCR, and its TCRdb copy is limited to in-frame clones, with some not included. Of tens of thousands of clones listed, about 85% are singletons. Sequences were obtained from peripheral blood. These TCRs come from a man at least 80 years old with acute or convalescent COVID-19. Each CDR3 is given with its conserved first and last residue. The D gene is left open where the match is weak. Only part of the rows carry a size: once, few, many, or a class if the clone is expanded.

TRBV10-3	few	TRBJ2-7	TRBD1	TGTGCCATCAGCTCCGGGACAGGGTCCAACGAGCAGTACTTC	CAISSGTGSNEQYF
TRBV27	.	TRBJ1-4	.	TGTGCCAGCAGTGCGCTCCCCAGGGGAACTAATGAAAAACTGTTTTTT	CASSALPRGTNEKLFF
TRBV3-1/TRBV3-2	.	TRBJ2-1	.	TGTGCCAGCAGCCCCCATATTGCGGGATCCTACAATGAGCAGTTCTTC	CASSPHIAGSYNEQFF
TRBV6-5	.	TRBJ1-1	TRBD1	TGTGCCAGCAGTCGGGGAGGACAGGGCGACACTGAAGCTTTCTTT	CASSRGGQGDTEAFF
TRBV9	.	TRBJ2-3	.	TGTGCCAGCAGCGTAGCGACCCCCAGGTACACAGATACGCAGTATTTT	CASSVATPRYTDTQYF
TRBV5-1	.	TRBJ2-2	TRBD2	TGCGCCAGCAGCTTGGAGGCTAGCGGGAGCTTGGCCGGGGAGCTGTTTTTT	CASSLEASGSLAGELFF
TRBV7-2	.	TRBJ1-1	.	TGTGCCAGCAGCCCCCGTGGGGGGTTCGGCACTGAAGCTTTCTTT	CASSPRGGFGTEAFF
TRBV18	.	TRBJ2-7	TRBD2	TGTGCCAGCTCTCCAGGGACTAGCGGACCCTACGAGCAGTACTTC	CASSPGTSGPYEQYF
TRBV5-1	.	TRBJ2-2	TRBD2	TGCGCCAGCAGCCCCCTGATGTTTCTAGCGGGAGAAGGGGAGCTGTTTTTT	CASSPLMFLAGEGELFF
TRBV3-1/TRBV3-2	.	TRBJ2-1	TRBD2	TGTGCCAGCAGCCAAGATAGCGCGGGAGCTTACAATGAGCAGTTCTTC	CASSQDSAGAYNEQFF
TRBV5-5	.	TRBJ1-1	.	TGTGCCAGCAGCTTGGAGGTAGAGGCAAGGTGGGCTGAAGCTTTCTTT	CASSLEVEARWAEAFF
TRBV11-3	once	TRBJ2-3	.	TGTGCCAGCAGCTTCAAGAGGGGGAATACGCAGTATTTT	CASSFKRGNTQYF
TRBV7-2	few	TRBJ1-5	.	TGTGCCAGCAGCTTGTTTCCGGGGAATCAGCCCCAGCATTTT	CASSLFPGNQPQHF
TRBV7-8	.	TRBJ1-2	TRBD1	TGTGCCAGCAGCTCTTCCGGGACAGACTATGGCTACACCTTC	CASSSSGTDYGYTF
TRBV5-4	once	TRBJ2-5	.	TGTGCCAGCAGCTTGCGGGGGGGACAGGAGACCCAGTACTTC	CASSLRGGQETQYF
TRBV7-2	.	TRBJ2-7	.	TGTGCCAGCAGCTCCTCGGGGTTTGACTACGAGCAGTACTTC	CASSSSGFDYEQYF
TRBV6-1	.	TRBJ2-2	.	TGTGCCAGCAGCCTCGGGGGAGCCGGGGAGCTGTTTTTT	CASSLGGAGELFF
TRBV5-1	.	TRBJ2-2	TRBD2	TGCGCCAGCGATCTCGGGACTAGCGGGACCGGGGAGCTGTTTTTT	CASDLGTSGTGELFF
TRBV7-6	.	TRBJ1-5	.	TGTGCCAGCAGCATGGGAGTGGGCCAGCCCCAGCATTTT	CASSMGVGQPQHF
TRBV4-2	.	TRBJ2-2	TRBD2	TGTGCCAGCAGCCAAGAGGGGGCGGGAGGTCCCGGGGAGCTGTTTTTT	CASSQEGAGGPGELFF
TRBV18	few	TRBJ1-1	TRBD1	TGTGCCAGCTCACCCCGGACAGGGGGGAACACTGAAGCTTTCTTT	CASSPRTGGNTEAFF
TRBV28	.	TRBJ2-2	TRBD1	TGTGCCAGCACTAATGACAGGGCGAACACCGGGGAGCTGTTTTTT	CASTNDRANTGELFF
TRBV2	.	TRBJ2-7	TRBD1	TGTGCCAGCAGCGACAGGGCTGGAAACGAGCAGTACTTC	CASSDRAGNEQYF
TRBV7-6	.	TRBJ1-1	TRBD1	TGTGCCAGCAGCAGGGACAGGATACTGAACACTGAAGCTTTCTTT	CASSRDRILNTEAFF
TRBV18	.	TRBJ2-7	.	TGTGCCAGCTCACCACTATCGGTGGACGAGCAGTACTTC	CASSPLSVDEQYF
TRBV11-2	.	TRBJ2-1	.	TGTGCCAGCAGCTCCCTCCTCCCTGGGGGAGGCTACAATGAGCAGTTCTTC	CASSSLLPGGGYNEQFF
TRBV4-2	.	TRBJ2-3	.	TGTGCCAGCAGCCAAGCGGAGGGGGCATCGACAGATACGCAGTATTTT	CASSQAEGASTDTQYF
TRBV7-2	.	TRBJ2-5	TRBD2	TGTGCCAGCAGCTCCGGGGGGGTTTCGGGAGAGACCCAGTACTTC	CASSSGGVSGETQYF
TRBV2	.	TRBJ1-4	TRBD1	TGTGCCAGCAGCCCCCTCCAGGGGGCTGGGAATGAAAAACTGTTTTTT	CASSPLQGAGNEKLFF
TRBV5-8	.	TRBJ2-1	TRBD2	TGTGCCAGCAGCTCGCGGGACTACACCTACAATGAGCAGTTCTTC	CASSSRDYTYNEQFF
TRBV27	.	TRBJ2-7	TRBD1	TGTGCCAGCAGTGCCGGGACAGGGACCTTTGTTAAGCAGTACTTC	CASSAGTGTFVKQYF
TRBV6-2/TRBV6-3	.	TRBJ1-2	.	TGTGCCAGCAGTTACTCGGGAAGGGGCCATGGCTACACCTTC	CASSYSGRGHGYTF
TRBV9	.	TRBJ1-3	.	TGTGCCAGCAGCCGCGATACAGGGAACTCTGGAAACACCATATATTTT	CASSRDTGNSGNTIYF
TRBV5-1	.	TRBJ2-3	TRBD2	TGCGCCAGCAGCATCCCGGGACTAGCGGCCGAAGATACGCAGTATTTT	CASSIPGLAAEDTQYF
TRBV6-5	few	TRBJ1-5	TRBD1	TGTGCCAGCAGTACCAGGGGGGGCAATCAGCCCCAGCATTTT	CASSTRGGNQPQHF
TRBV12-5	.	TRBJ1-5	.	TGTGCTAGTGCCTACCAGGCGGGGGGTTTGGGGCCCCAGCATTTT	CASAYQAGGLGPQHF
TRBV12-1	.	TRBJ1-5	.	TGTGCCAGCAGCCATGGGACAGGGAAAAAGGTCAATCAGCCCCAGCATTTT	CASSHGTGKKVNQPQHF
TRBV3-1/TRBV3-2	.	TRBJ2-7	TRBD1	TGTGCCAGCAGCCCACAGGGGGGAACCCTCTCCGAGCAGTACTTC	CASSPQGGTLSEQYF
TRBV9	.	TRBJ2-1	TRBD2	TGTGCCAGCAGCCCCACGGGGACTAGCAGCGAGCAGTTCTTC	CASSPTGTSSEQFF
TRBV7-2	few	TRBJ2-7	.	TGTGCCAGCAGCTTACAATTACGGGACTTCCCTTCCGAGCAGTACTTC	CASSLQLRDFPSEQYF
TRBV20-1	few	TRBJ1-5	.	TGCAGTGCTAGAGACCGGGACATGCATTTT	CSARDRDMHF
TRBV18	few	TRBJ1-4	TRBD1	TGTGCCAGCTCACCACGTGCGACAGGGCAGGGTGAAAAACTGTTTTTT	CASSPRATGQGEKLFF
TRBV11-3	.	TRBJ1-1	.	TGTGCCAGCAGCTTAGATCCAATTTGGACAGAGACGAACACTGAAGCTTTCTTT	CASSLDPIWTETNTEAFF
TRBV7-9	once	TRBJ1-2	.	TGTGCCAGCAGCTTAGACAGGGCGAGTGGTGGCTACACCTTC	CASSLDRASGGYTF
TRBV7-8	once	TRBJ1-1	.	TGTGCCAGCAGCTCCAGGGTGATGAACACTGAAGCTTTCTTT	CASSSRVMNTEAFF
TRBV5-1	.	TRBJ2-7	.	TGCGCCAGCAGCTTGGTTGGGGCTAGGAGTGAGCAGTACTTC	CASSLVGARSEQYF
TRBV20-1	.	TRBJ1-6	TRBD1	TGCAGTGCAAGTACCACTGGGACAGGGGACGACTCACCCCTCCACTTT	CSASTTGTGDDSPLHF
TRBV5-4	.	TRBJ2-7	TRBD2	TGTGCCAGCCTTAGGCGGGAGGCCCCCTACGAGCAGTACTTC	CASLRREAPYEQYF
TRBV5-1	.	TRBJ1-3	TRBD1	TGCGCCAGCAGCTTGGGGACAGGGACGTGGCTCTCTGGAAACACCATATATTTT	CASSLGTGTWLSGNTIYF
TRBV30	.	TRBJ2-7	TRBD2	TGTGCCTGGAGCTGGGGGGGAACGCACGAGCAGTACTTC	CAWSWGGTHEQYF
TRBV6-2/TRBV6-3	.	TRBJ2-7	.	TGTGCCAGCAGTTACTCGACAGGCTACGAGCAGTACTTC	CASSYSTGYEQYF
TRBV7-2	.	TRBJ1-4	.	TGTGCCAGCAGCTTAGAGCTTAATACCAGGGGAAAACTGTTTTTT	CASSLELNTRGKLFF
TRBV5-1	.	TRBJ2-2	TRBD1	TGCGCCAGCAGCGCAGGCAGGGGGCCGAACACCGGGGAGCTGTTTTTT	CASSAGRGPNTGELFF
TRBV5-8	.	TRBJ1-2	.	TGTGCCAGCAGTCCTAGGATCGGGAGTAACTATGGCTACACCTTC	CASSPRIGSNYGYTF
TRBV27	.	TRBJ1-2	.	TGTGCCAGCAGTCTACGCCTCGGGGGGGGAAGCTACACCTTC	CASSLRLGGGSYTF
TRBV6-6	.	TRBJ1-6	.	TGTGCCAGCAGTTACCCCGGGTGGAATAATTCACCCCTCCACTTT	CASSYPGWNNSPLHF
TRBV6-4	.	TRBJ2-4	.	TGTGCCAGCAAGGCCCAGGGTAAAAACATTCAGTACTTC	CASKAQGKNIQYF
TRBV23-1	.	TRBJ1-2	.	TGCGCCAGCAGTCTACAGGTAAACTATGGCTACACCTTC	CASSLQVNYGYTF